This T cell receptor (beta chain) was found in a study of blood T cell repertoires in COVID-19. CDR1 is SGHVS, CDR2 FNYEAQ, per germline. Unmatched junction bases numbered 7, after V lost 1 base and J lost 7 bases. The CDR3 covers 15 residues. Original processing notes: Amplifying reference gene primers gave estimates of nucleated cell counts. This table comes from immunoSEQ multiplex PCR, and its TCRdb copy is limited to in-frame clones, with some not included. V and J calls and clone size are those listed in that table; D and trimming were worked out from the DNA. The sample contains 300,000 to 400,000 clones, 70% to 90% of which appear only once.

The chain carries TRBV7-6 and TRBJ2-7; 10 positions match TRBD1. This receptor was identified in a woman in her thirties or forties with acute COVID-19. The sequenced sample was PBMCs or T cells enriched from blood (not recorded which). The CDR3, as DNA: TGTGCCAGCAGCTTAGGTGGGACAGGGGAACTTGAGCAGTACTTC. This sequence encodes CASSLGGTGELEQYF.